The T cell receptor beta chain described here comes from a study of blood T cell repertoires in COVID-19. For the study at large: The origin of the acute and convalescent COVID-19 samples was the United States, Italy and Spain. PBMCs, B-cell-depleted T cells, or T cells provided the cDNA or gDNA that made up the material.

Study processing details: Reference gene primer amplification gave nucleated cell count estimates. Measured with immunoSEQ multiplex PCR; TCRdb has only the in-frame clones, and not every one. The D gene and trimming were derived from the DNA, and the V and J assignments and clone size from that table. The table lists approximately 140,000 clones, roughly 90% of them singletons. This CDR3 region has 16 residues. Germline CDR1 KGHSH, CDR2 LQKENI. Trimming removed 1 base from V and 3 bases from J; junction bases left unmatched: 5. The chain employs TRBV18 and TRBJ1-1; TRBD1 aligns across 10 bases. The TCR sequence derives from a woman aged 60-75 years with active or convalescent COVID-19. The sequencing sample was made of peripheral blood. The CDR3 reads CASSPQETGGYTEAFF. The CDR3 coding sequence is TGTGCCAGCTCACCACAAGAGACAGGGGGCTACACTGAAGCTTTCTTT.